A selection of T cell receptor beta chains follows, all from one sample in a study of response to subunit inactivated influenza vaccine. TCRdb re-derived calls from the RT-PCR reads in MiXCR, one entry per CDR3 protein. In the table there are roughly 780,000 distinct CDR3 sequences, around 20% of which are singletons. Source: PBMCs from blood, taken around 5 days after vaccination. The receptor set was obtained from a man aged 45 to 65 who received an inactivated influenza vaccine. CDR3s include the opening cysteine and the closing phenylalanine or tryptophan. Fields, in order: D gene, J gene, V gene, clone size, CDR3 protein, CDR3 DNA. D genes are given only for firm matches. A row's size may be missing; if present it is once, few, many or a size class.

D: TRBD2
J: TRBJ2-1
V: TRBV12-3/TRBV12-4
size: few
CDR3: CASSFSGTSGSDEQFF
DNA: TGTGCCAGCAGTTTCTCCGGGACTAGCGGGAGCGATGAGCAGTTCTTC

D: NA
J: TRBJ2-2
V: TRBV5-1
size: few
CDR3: CASSLNLLMAGELFF
DNA: TGCGCCAGCAGCTTGAATCTCCTTATGGCCGGGGAGCTGTTTTTT

D: TRBD2
J: TRBJ2-1
V: TRBV15
size: NA
CDR3: CATAQSGRSGSEQFF
DNA: TGTGCCACCGCCCAGAGCGGGAGATCAGGAAGTGAGCAGTTCTTC

D: TRBD2
J: TRBJ2-7
V: TRBV5-5
size: NA
CDR3: CASRSTSGAISYEQCF
DNA: TGTGCCAGCAGATCGACTAGCGGGGCCATCTCCTACGAGCAGTGCTTC

D: TRBD2
J: TRBJ2-3
V: TRBV20-1
size: many
CDR3: CSARPRPGLAGGGTQYF
DNA: TGCAGTGCTAGACCGCGCCCGGGACTAGCGGGAGGAGGTACGCAGTATTTT

D: TRBD1
J: TRBJ2-5
V: TRBV10-3
size: few
CDR3: CASRTGAEETQYF
DNA: TGTGCCAGCCGGACAGGGGCCGAGGAGACCCAGTACTTC

D: NA
J: TRBJ1-1
V: TRBV6-2/TRBV6-3
size: NA
CDR3: CASSWRGTEAFF
DNA: TGTGCCAGCAGCTGGAGGGGCACTGAAGCTTTCTTT

D: TRBD1
J: TRBJ2-5
V: TRBV5-1
size: few
CDR3: CASSKTGETQYF
DNA: TGCGCCAGCAGCAAGACAGGGGAGACCCAGTACTTC

D: NA
J: TRBJ2-7
V: TRBV29-1
size: NA
CDR3: CSVSPSDIYEQYF
DNA: TGCAGCGTTTCTCCTAGCGACATCTACGAGCAGTACTTC

D: NA
J: TRBJ2-7
V: TRBV29-1
size: few
CDR3: CSVEDGQGYEQYF
DNA: TGCAGCGTTGAAGACGGCCAGGGCTACGAGCAGTACTTC

D: NA
J: TRBJ1-6
V: TRBV20-1
size: few
CDR3: CSAKSGGISPLHF
DNA: TGCAGCGCTAAGAGTGGGGGAATTTCACCCCTCCACTTT

D: NA
J: TRBJ2-3
V: TRBV20-1
size: few
CDR3: CSARDGASDTQYF
DNA: TGCAGTGCTAGAGACGGCGCCTCAGATACGCAGTATTTT

D: NA
J: TRBJ1-1
V: TRBV4-1
size: many
CDR3: CASSQDRVWGTEAFF
DNA: TGCGCCAGCAGCCAAGACAGGGTTTGGGGCACTGAAGCTTTCTTT

D: NA
J: TRBJ2-2
V: TRBV7-9
size: few
CDR3: CASSPSWPEQKHGELFF
DNA: TGTGCCAGCAGCCCATCGTGGCCGGAGCAGAAACACGGGGAGCTGTTTTTT

D: NA
J: TRBJ1-1
V: TRBV5-1
size: few
CDR3: CASSSPIGGRFVNTEAFF
DNA: TGCGCCAGCAGCTCCCCTATAGGAGGGAGGTTTGTGAACACTGAAGCTTTCTTT

D: TRBD2
J: TRBJ2-5
V: TRBV4-2
size: many
CDR3: CASSPNSGGYSETQYF
DNA: TGTGCCAGCAGCCCCAATAGCGGGGGATATTCTGAGACCCAGTACTTC

D: TRBD1
J: TRBJ2-7
V: TRBV5-6
size: NA
CDR3: CASSFLQGFGLYEQYF
DNA: TGTGCCAGCAGCTTCCTACAGGGGTTTGGCCTCTACGAGCAGTACTTC

D: TRBD1
J: TRBJ2-4
V: TRBV20-1
size: few
CDR3: CSVIRQGLTAKNIQYF
DNA: TGCAGTGTAATTAGACAGGGCCTTACGGCCAAAAACATTCAGTACTTC

D: NA
J: TRBJ1-1
V: TRBV5-1
size: NA
CDR3: CASSLAGQSFMNTEAFF
DNA: TGCGCCAGCAGCTTGGCTGGACAGAGTTTTATGAACACTGAAGCTTTCTTT

D: NA
J: TRBJ2-2
V: TRBV7-9
size: few
CDR3: CASSSQSGSFAGELFF
DNA: TGTGCCAGCAGCTCTCAGTCCGGGAGTTTCGCCGGGGAGCTGTTTTTT

D: NA
J: TRBJ2-7
V: TRBV4-2
size: few
CDR3: CASSQETASYYEQYF
DNA: TGTGCCAGCAGCCAAGAAACCGCGTCTTACTACGAGCAGTACTTC

D: NA
J: TRBJ1-1
V: TRBV5-1
size: few
CDR3: CASSAGETFFF
DNA: TGCGCCAGCAGTGCAGGGGAAACTTTTTTCTTT

D: NA
J: TRBJ2-7
V: TRBV28
size: many
CDR3: CASSLETGHSYEQYF
DNA: TGTGCCAGCAGTTTAGAGACAGGACACTCCTACGAGCAGTACTTC

D: NA
J: TRBJ1-1
V: TRBV20-1
size: few
CDR3: CSASLGAAFF
DNA: TGCAGTGCTAGCCTCGGGGCAGCTTTCTTT

D: NA
J: TRBJ2-7
V: TRBV18
size: few
CDR3: CASSPTGQYEQYF
DNA: TGTGCCAGCTCACCGACCGGACAGTACGAGCAGTACTTC

D: NA
J: TRBJ2-5
V: TRBV20-1
size: NA
CDR3: CSAIYQAETQYF
DNA: TGCAGTGCTATTTACCAGGCGGAGACCCAGTACTTC

D: NA
J: TRBJ1-4
V: TRBV6-5
size: NA
CDR3: CASSYSNRLFF
DNA: TGTGCCAGCAGTTATAGTAATAGGCTGTTTTTT

D: NA
J: TRBJ1-1
V: TRBV12-3/TRBV12-4
size: many
CDR3: CASSLAGAVTEAFF
DNA: TGTGCCAGCAGTTTGGCAGGGGCGGTGACTGAAGCTTTCTTT

D: NA
J: TRBJ2-3
V: TRBV10-3
size: NA
CDR3: CAISERGGRGIMPDTQYF
DNA: TGTGCCATCAGTGAGAGAGGTGGGAGAGGGATTATGCCAGATACGCAGTATTTT

D: NA
J: TRBJ2-3
V: TRBV15
size: NA
CDR3: CATSRGGGGYITDTQYF
DNA: TGTGCCACCAGCAGAGGCGGAGGGGGTTATATCACAGATACGCAGTATTTT

D: NA
J: TRBJ2-1
V: TRBV7-2
size: NA
CDR3: CASSSGGPHNEQFF
DNA: TGTGCCAGCAGCTCCGGCGGGCCGCACAATGAGCAGTTCTTC

D: NA
J: TRBJ1-6
V: TRBV28
size: once
CDR3: CATALRQYSPLHF
DNA: TGTGCCACCGCCCTACGACAGTATTCACCCCTCCACTTT

D: TRBD1
J: TRBJ2-7
V: TRBV29-1
size: many
CDR3: CSVVDRGRTYEQYF
DNA: TGCAGCGTTGTGGACAGGGGGCGCACCTACGAGCAGTACTTC

D: NA
J: TRBJ2-2
V: TRBV29-1
size: NA
CDR3: CSVGTWQLGELFF
DNA: TGCAGCGTCGGGACGTGGCAGCTGGGGGAGCTGTTTTTT

D: NA
J: TRBJ1-2
V: TRBV5-1
size: few
CDR3: CASSWKTTDHYGYTF
DNA: TGCGCCAGCAGCTGGAAGACTACAGATCACTATGGCTACACCTTC

D: NA
J: TRBJ1-2
V: TRBV7-9
size: few
CDR3: CASRRGAEGYTF
DNA: TGTGCCAGCAGGCGGGGGGCGGAGGGCTACACCTTC

D: TRBD1
J: TRBJ2-1
V: TRBV29-1
size: many
CDR3: CSVNRDRGNEQFF
DNA: TGCAGCGTTAACCGGGACAGGGGCAATGAGCAGTTCTTC

D: NA
J: TRBJ2-1
V: TRBV7-6
size: few
CDR3: CASSLDTERVDEQFF
DNA: TGTGCCAGCAGCTTAGACACCGAAAGAGTCGATGAGCAGTTCTTC

D: NA
J: TRBJ2-2
V: TRBV10-3
size: few
CDR3: CAITRSGTGELFF
DNA: TGTGCCATCACCCGTTCGGGCACCGGGGAGCTGTTTTTT

D: TRBD1
J: TRBJ2-5
V: TRBV2
size: NA
CDR3: CASSELVTGLETQYF
DNA: TGTGCCAGCAGTGAACTCGTGACAGGGCTAGAGACCCAGTACTTC